These 3 T cell receptor beta chains share one sample of origin, sequenced in a study of T cell changes during pregnancy in multiple sclerosis. Sequencing was performed with immunoSEQ multiplex PCR; in TCRdb, only in-frame clones are kept and a portion is missing. The sample carries 55,000 to 70,000 clones, around nine tenths recorded once. This material consisted of peripheral blood, taken in the third trimester of pregnancy. These receptor sequences come from a female donor in good health, enrolled as a control in a pregnancy study.

The gene calls are TRBV28 and TRBJ2-7; TRBD1 aligns across 7 bases. Trimming at V came to 6 bases and at J to 5 bases, leaving 7 bases not matched to a gene. The CDR3 loop spans 13 amino acids. Germline lookup yields CDR1 MDHEN and CDR2 SYDVKM. The CDR3 DNA is TGTGCCAGCAGCCCGACAGGGTTCGACGAGCAGTACTTC. Amino acid sequence: CASSPTGFDEQYF. Supplemented by reference TRBV28 and TRBJ2-7, the full variable domain reads DVKVTQSSRYLVKRTGEKVFLECVQDMDHENMFWYRQDPGLGLRLIYFSYDVKMKEKGDIPEGYSVSREKKERFSLILESASTNQTSMYLCASSPTGFDEQYFGPGTRLTVT.

The gene calls are TRBV7-9 and TRBJ2-1, with D hard to call. The germline CDR1 and CDR2 sequences are SEHNR and FQNEAQ (reference sequence). The CDR3 consists of 10 residues. V shed 6 bases and J shed 8 bases, with 5 bases lying between them. The CDR3 nucleotides read TGTGCCAGCAGGGCGGATGAGCAGTTCTTC. Encoded protein: CASRADEQFF.

The chain links TRBV15 to TRBJ2-1, with TRBD2 matching over 11 bases. V shed 1 base, J shed 7 bases, and the junction held 6 bases outside the gene matches. The CDR3 totals 16 residues. Germline V gene data show CDR1 as LNHNV and CDR2 as YYDKDF (reference sequence). CDR3 amino acids: CATSRAFTSGGNEQFF. CDR3 DNA: TGTGCCACCAGCAGAGCTTTTACTAGCGGGGGTAATGAGCAGTTCTTC.